This T cell receptor (beta chain) was retrieved from a study of CD8 T cells in ankylosing spondylitis. Trimming removed 7 bases at V and 1 base at J, with 15 bases between. The length of the CDR3 is 15 residues. Per the germline V gene, CDR1 is SNHLY and CDR2 is FYNNEI. One entry per CDR3 protein results from TCRdb running MiXCR on the 5' RACE reads. The table has about 36,000 distinct CDR3 sequences, 6% seen once; the top ten hold over 9.5%. Study results and limitations: Significantly higher representation of disease-linked clones was reported for matched ankylosing spondylitis synovial fluid.

This clonotype was counted at least ten times. What it recognizes is unknown. The sequence was collected from a male donor with ankylosing spondylitis or in good health (not recorded which). The chain combines TRBV2 with TRBJ2-3; TRBD2 is a possible D gene (6 bases). The sequenced sample was blood, either unsorted or a sorted T cell fraction (not recorded which). Here the CDR3 DNA reads TGTGCCAGCACCGGAGGGTTTGGGGGCACAGATACGCAGTATTTT. Encoded protein: CASTGGFGGTDTQYF.